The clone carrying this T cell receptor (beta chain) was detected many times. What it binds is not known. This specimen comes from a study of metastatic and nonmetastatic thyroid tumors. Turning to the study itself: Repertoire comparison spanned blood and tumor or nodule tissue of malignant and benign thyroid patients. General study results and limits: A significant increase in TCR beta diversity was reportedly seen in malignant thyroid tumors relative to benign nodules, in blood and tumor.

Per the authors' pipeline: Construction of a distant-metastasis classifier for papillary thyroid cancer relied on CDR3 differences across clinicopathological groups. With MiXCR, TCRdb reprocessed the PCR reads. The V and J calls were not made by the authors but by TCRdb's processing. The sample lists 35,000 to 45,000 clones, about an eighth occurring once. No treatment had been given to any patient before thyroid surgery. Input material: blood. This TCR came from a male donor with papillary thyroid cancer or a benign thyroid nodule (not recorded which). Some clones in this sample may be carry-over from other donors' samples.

The CDR3 region has the DNA TGTGCCTGGAGTAGGACGGCGGGAGGTTACACAGATACGCAGTATTTT. Protein product: CAWSRTAGGYTDTQYF. This chain links TRBV30 with TRBJ2-3; 8 bases align to TRBD2. V gave up 2 bases and J gave up 2 bases; unmatched junction bases: 9. CDR3 length: 16 residues. Germline CDR1 reads GTSNPN; CDR2 reads SVGIG (reference sequence).